The 21 T cell receptor beta chains below come from one sample, sequenced in a study of T cells after posttransplantation cyclophosphamide. A marrow graft followed busulfan-fludarabine conditioning, with cyclophosphamide on days +3 and +4. TCRdb's table, derived via immunoSEQ multiplex PCR, lists solely in-frame clones and lacks some. This repertoire holds 7,000 to 9,500 clones, and none appear only once. The material was PBMCs, obtained approximately 380 days after allogeneic stem cell transplant with posttransplant cyclophosphamide. The receptors stem from a male patient aged 45 to 59 who received an allogeneic stem cell transplant from a related donor and was CMV-positive. Some T cells here may be from the graft donor.

This clone was seen repeatedly, ten times or more. The rearrangement uses TRBV7-9 and TRBJ1-4, with a weak D call TRBD1 (6 bases). V dropped 1 base and J dropped 3 bases, with 9 bases sitting between them. The CDR3 consists of 15 residues. Germline-derived CDR1 and CDR2 are SEHNR and FQNEAQ (reference sequence). The CDR3 bases are TGTGCCAGCAGCTTAGTGGGGGCGGCTAATGAAAAACTGTTTTTT. Protein product: CASSLVGAANEKLFF.

This clone was recorded at least ten times. This chain joins TRBV29-1 and TRBJ2-3, with D perhaps matching TRBD2 (6 bases). Germline-derived CDR1 and CDR2 are SQVTM and ANQGSEA. V lost 8 bases and J lost 1, with 16 bases in between. This CDR3 is built from 14 residues. CDR3 sequence reads: CSSELSSGTDTQYF. The CDR3 nucleotides are TGCAGCTCGGAACTATCTAGCGGCACAGATACGCAGTATTTT.

With respect to this clone: Other DNA sequences in this sample translate to the same CDR3. The chain employs TRBV11-2 and TRBJ2-1; D is possibly TRBD1 (6 bases). The CDR3 totals 12 residues. V was shortened by 4 bases and J by 16 bases, with 17 bases between the two germline ends. Germline V lookup: CDR1 SGHAT, CDR2 FQNNGV. The CDR3 reads CASSSNRVGHFF. The CDR3, as DNA: TGTGCCAGCAGCTCAAACAGGGTTGGGCACTTCTTC.

This clone was detected many times. This chain uses TRBV6-1 with TRBJ2-3; 9 nucleotides align to TRBD1. Trimming took 6 bases from V and 5 from J; bases not matched to a gene: 6. This CDR3 spans 14 amino acids. The V gene's germline CDR1 is MNHNS and CDR2 SASEGT. The CDR3: CASSSWDREDTQYF. The DNA of the CDR3 is TGTGCCAGCAGCAGCTGGGACAGGGAAGATACGCAGTATTTT.

This clone was seen repeatedly, ten times or more. The V gene is TRBV10-3, the J gene TRBJ1-2; D gene unclear. The CDR3 runs 13 residues. The germline gives CDR1 ENHRY, CDR2 SYGVKD. V shed 8 bases and J shed 3 bases, with 13 bases lying between them. CDR3 sequence reads: CAISSREDYGYTF. The CDR3 nucleotides read TGTGCCATCTCCTCCCGGGAGGACTATGGCTACACCTTC.

This clone was counted many times. The chain joins TRBV7-6 to TRBJ2-7; the match to TRBD1 covers 7 bases. This CDR3 region has 15 residues. The ends lost 1 base at V and 6 bases at J; junction bases unmatched: 9. CDR1 SGHVS and CDR2 FNYEAQ come from the germline V gene. CDR3 sequence reads: CASSLENRGVGEQYF. The CDR3 DNA reads TGTGCCAGCAGCTTAGAGAACAGGGGCGTAGGCGAGCAGTACTTC. Full variable domain (missing parts from reference TRBV7-6 and TRBJ2-7): GAGVSQSPRYKVTKRGQDVALRCDPISGHVSLYWYRQALGQGPEFLTYFNYEAQQDKSGLPNDRFSAERPEGSISTLTIQRTEQRDSAMYRCASSLENRGVGEQYFGPGTRLTVT.

This clone is deemed medium-sized. The chain combines TRBV7-6 with TRBJ2-2; D possibly corresponds to TRBD1 (6 bases). Germline CDR1 reads SGHVS; CDR2 reads FNYEAQ. This CDR3 is 15 amino acids long. V was trimmed by 0 bases and J by 6 bases, leaving 11 bases between them. The CDR3 loop reads CASSLAGGRAGELFF. Written as DNA, the CDR3 is TGTGCCAGCAGCTTAGCAGGGGGAAGAGCCGGGGAGCTGTTTTTT.

This clone is medium-sized within its sample. The chain combines TRBV5-6 with TRBJ1-5; possibly TRBD1 for D (5 bases). The V end was cut by 3 bases, the J end by 0 bases, with 16 bases between. This CDR3 contains 17 residues. Germline CDR1 and CDR2: SGHDT and YYEEEE. CDR3 sequence: CASSWSGGSNSNQPQHF. The CDR3, as DNA: TGTGCCAGCAGCTGGAGCGGGGGTTCAAATAGCAATCAGCCCCAGCATTTT.

The sample holds many counts of this clone. The chain recombines TRBV19 with TRBJ1-4; TRBD1 matches 8 bases. Germline-derived CDR1 and CDR2 are LNHDA and SQIVND (reference sequence). This CDR3 is built from 16 residues. V lost 4 bases and J lost 7; bases outside the gene matches: 11. The CDR3 DNA reads as TGTGCCAGTAGTAAGCCCCAGGGGGCTATAAGTGAAAAACTGTTTTTT. As protein: CASSKPQGAISEKLFF.

This clone was recorded many times. The CDR3 protein is CATPSGRGDNEQFF. CDR3 in DNA: TGTGCCACTCCTAGCGGGAGAGGGGACAATGAGCAGTTCTTC. This chain connects TRBV19 to TRBJ2-1, with TRBD2 matching over 10 bases. The length of the CDR3 is 14 residues. Germline V gene lookup returns CDR1 LNHDA and CDR2 SQIVND (reference sequence). Trimming took 10 bases from V and 5 from J; bases not matched to a gene: 8.

The table lists this clone with many counts. The chain uses TRBV6-5 and TRBJ1-2, with no clear D. Trimming shortened V by 2 bases and J by 5 bases, and 12 bases separated the two germline ends. The V gene's germline CDR1 is MNHEY and CDR2 SVGAGI. The CDR3 is 14 amino acids. In nucleotides, the CDR3 is TGTGCCAGCAGTTACGGAGGAGGAGGATATGGCTACACCTTC. It codes for CASSYGGGGYGYTF.

This clone was counted at least ten times. The junction departs from the called germline gene at one end, perhaps through a read error. CDR3 bases: TGCCGATTTAGCGGGAGAGGCATCAATGAGCAGTTCTTC. This sequence encodes CRFSGRGINEQFF. The rearrangement joins TRBV19 to TRBJ2-1, with 9 nucleotides matching TRBD2. This CDR3 contains 13 residues. Germline CDR1 LNHDA, CDR2 SQIVND (reference sequence).

The table lists this clone with many counts. The J gene is TRBJ1-1, the V gene TRBV10-3; possible D gene TRBD1, 5 bases. The length of the CDR3 is 13 residues. V dropped 9 bases and J dropped 5 bases, with 16 bases sitting between them. Germline V CDR1 and CDR2: ENHRY, SYGVKD. The CDR3 loop is CAIRPLEGTEAFF. The DNA of the CDR3 is TGTGCCATTCGCCCGCTGGAGGGGACTGAAGCTTTCTTT.

This clone was seen many times. This chain connects TRBV7-2 to TRBJ2-5, with D possibly matching TRBD2 (5 bases). V was pared by 2 bases and J by 5 bases, with 9 bases between. The CDR3 loop spans 13 amino acids. Germline CDR1 reads SGHTA; CDR2 reads FQGNSA. Here the CDR3 DNA reads TGTGCCAGCAGCTTATACGGGGAGGAGACCCAGTACTTC. Its translation: CASSLYGEETQYF.

Many counts were recorded for this clone. The V gene is TRBV28, the J gene TRBJ2-1; 11 nucleotides line up with TRBD2. V lost 5 bases and J lost 3; bases outside the gene matches: 9. The length of the CDR3 is 17 residues. Germline V gene data show CDR1 as MDHEN and CDR2 as SYDVKM. CDR3 nucleotides: TGTGCCAGCAGTAGTACTAGCGGGGGCAGAGTCTACAATGAGCAGTTCTTC. It codes for CASSSTSGGRVYNEQFF.

Many counts were recorded for this clone. The V call is TRBV30, the J call TRBJ2-7; TRBD2 agrees at 11 bases. CDR1 is GTSNPN, CDR2 SVGIG, per germline (reference sequence). This CDR3 has 14 residues. With V trimmed by 2 bases and J by 3 bases, 3 bases remained unmatched. DNA of the CDR3: TGTGCCTGGAGTCTTACTAGCGGGGGCTACGAGCAGTACTTC. This codes for CAWSLTSGGYEQYF.

This clone has a count of ten or more. The chain joins TRBV19 to TRBJ1-3; 9 positions agree with TRBD1. The V and J ends lost 3 bases and 0 bases, in that order; junction bases with no gene match: 6. The germline V gene encodes CDR1 LNHDA and CDR2 SQIVND (reference sequence). The CDR3 spans 17 residues. Here the CDR3 reads CASSIRDREYSGNTIYF. The CDR3 nucleotides read TGTGCCAGTAGTATTCGGGACAGGGAGTACTCTGGAAACACCATATATTTT.

The table lists this clone with many counts. J is TRBJ2-7 and V is TRBV5-6, with 8 bases identical to TRBD1. Germline assignment: CDR1 SGHDT and CDR2 YYEEEE. The CDR3 has 14 residues. The ends lost 3 bases at V and 3 bases at J; junction bases unmatched: 5. The CDR3 DNA is TGTGCCAGCAGCTCGCGGACAGGGAACTACGAGCAGTACTTC. This translates into CASSSRTGNYEQYF.

This clone occurred many times. The V and J genes are TRBV5-1 and TRBJ1-2; D is undetermined. The germline CDR1 and CDR2 sequences are SGHRS and YFSETQ. Between the trimmed V and J ends, which lost 0 bases and 8 bases, there was a span of 11 bases. The CDR3 extends over 13 amino acids. CDR3 region: CASSLGTEGGYTF. The CDR3 DNA follows: TGCGCCAGCAGCTTGGGGACGGAGGGCGGCTACACCTTC.

This clone was recorded many times. The J gene is TRBJ2-3, the V gene TRBV9, with 7 bases fitting TRBD2. The V gene end was trimmed by 4 bases and the J gene end by 3 bases; junction bases not matched to a gene: 8. The V gene's germline CDR1 is SGDLS and CDR2 YYNGEE. The CDR3 covers 15 residues. The DNA for the CDR3 is TGTGCCAGCAGCATTTGGACTAGTGGTACAGATACGCAGTATTTT. It yields the protein CASSIWTSGTDTQYF.

This chain uses TRBV5-1 with TRBJ2-1; TRBD2 matches at 9 bases. Germline CDR1 reads SGHRS; CDR2 reads YFSETQ. The trim removed 6 bases at V and 3 bases at J, leaving 7 bases unmatched. The CDR3 is 15 residues long. The CDR3 is CASMPGTSFYNEQFF. The CDR3 region has the DNA TGCGCCAGCATGCCCGGGACTAGCTTCTACAATGAGCAGTTCTTC.